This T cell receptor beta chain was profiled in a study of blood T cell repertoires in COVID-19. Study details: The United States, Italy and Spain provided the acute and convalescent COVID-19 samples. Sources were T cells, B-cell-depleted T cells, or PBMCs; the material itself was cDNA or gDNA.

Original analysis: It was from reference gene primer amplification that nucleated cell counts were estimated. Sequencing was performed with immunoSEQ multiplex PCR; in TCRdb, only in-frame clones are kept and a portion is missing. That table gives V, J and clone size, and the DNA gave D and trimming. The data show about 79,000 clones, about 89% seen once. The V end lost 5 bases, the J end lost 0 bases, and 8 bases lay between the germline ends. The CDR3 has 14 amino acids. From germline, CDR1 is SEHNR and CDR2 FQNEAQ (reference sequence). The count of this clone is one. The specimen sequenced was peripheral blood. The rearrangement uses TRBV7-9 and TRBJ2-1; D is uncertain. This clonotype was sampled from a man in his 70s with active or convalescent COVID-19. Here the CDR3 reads CASSVSLSYNEQFF. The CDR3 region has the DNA TGTGCCAGCAGCGTTAGTCTCTCCTACAATGAGCAGTTCTTC.